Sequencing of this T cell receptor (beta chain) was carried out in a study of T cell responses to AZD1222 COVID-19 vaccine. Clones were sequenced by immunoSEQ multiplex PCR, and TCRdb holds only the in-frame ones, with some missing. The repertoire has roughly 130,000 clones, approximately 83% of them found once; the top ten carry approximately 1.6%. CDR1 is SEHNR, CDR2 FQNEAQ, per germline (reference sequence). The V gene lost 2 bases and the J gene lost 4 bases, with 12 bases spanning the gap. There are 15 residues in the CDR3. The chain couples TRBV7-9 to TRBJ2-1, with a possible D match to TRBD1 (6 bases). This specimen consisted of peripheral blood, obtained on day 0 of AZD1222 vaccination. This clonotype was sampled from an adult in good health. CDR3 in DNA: TGTGCCAGCAGCTTAAGTCAGGGGCTATACAATGAGCAGTTCTTC. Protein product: CASSLSQGLYNEQFF.